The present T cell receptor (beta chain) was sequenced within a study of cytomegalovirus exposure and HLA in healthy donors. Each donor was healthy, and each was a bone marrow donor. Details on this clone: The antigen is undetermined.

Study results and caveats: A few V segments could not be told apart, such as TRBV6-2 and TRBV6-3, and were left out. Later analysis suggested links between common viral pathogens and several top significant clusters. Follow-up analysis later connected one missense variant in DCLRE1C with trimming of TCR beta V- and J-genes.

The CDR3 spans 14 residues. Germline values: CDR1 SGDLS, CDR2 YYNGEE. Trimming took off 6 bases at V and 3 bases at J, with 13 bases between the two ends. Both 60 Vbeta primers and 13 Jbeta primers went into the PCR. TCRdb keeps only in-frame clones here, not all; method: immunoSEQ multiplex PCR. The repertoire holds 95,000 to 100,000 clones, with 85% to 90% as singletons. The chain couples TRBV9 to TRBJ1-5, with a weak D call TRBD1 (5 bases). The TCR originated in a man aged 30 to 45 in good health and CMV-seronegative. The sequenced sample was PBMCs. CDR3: CASNPGGSNQPQHF. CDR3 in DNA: TGTGCCAGCAACCCGGGGGGGTCCAATCAGCCCCAGCATTTT. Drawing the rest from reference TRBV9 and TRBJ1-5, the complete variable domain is DSGVTQTPKHLITATGQRVTLRCSPRSGDLSVYWYQQSLDQGLQFLIQYYNGEERAKGNILERFSAQQFPDLHSELNLSSLELGDSALYFCASNPGGSNQPQHFGDGTRLSIL.